A single sample is the source of the 15 T cell receptor beta chains below, sequenced in a study of response to subunit inactivated influenza vaccine. TCRdb re-called the RT-PCR reads through MiXCR, storing one row per CDR3 protein. The repertoire holds hundreds of thousands of distinct CDR3 sequences, 13% to 15% seen once, with 7.6% in the top ten. The sample in question was PBMCs from blood, obtained around 14 days before vaccination. The receptors here all came from a man in his forties or fifties who received an inactivated influenza vaccine.

The rearrangement uses TRBV30 and TRBJ2-5; D is uncertain. The germline gives CDR1 GTSNPN, CDR2 SVGIG (reference sequence). The V gene lost 3 bases and the J gene lost 5 bases, with 16 bases spanning the gap. The CDR3 covers 14 residues. The CDR3 DNA reads TGTGCCTGGAGAACCGGTCCCCATGGGGAGACCCAGTACTTC. It is translated as CAWRTGPHGETQYF.

This chain uses TRBV12-3 or TRBV12-4 with TRBJ2-3; 15 nucleotides agree with TRBD2. J gave up 5 bases and V 6 bases, and 9 bases lay outside the gene matches. The CDR3 spans 17 residues. The CDR3 coding sequence is TGTGCCAGCAGCCCCTGGACTAGCGGGGGGGAGGGAGATACGCAGTATTTT. Its translation is CASSPWTSGGEGDTQYF.

This rearrangement joins TRBV20-1 to TRBJ2-7; 7 bases align to TRBD1. This CDR3 is 15 amino acids long. V dropped 3 bases and J dropped 2; count of bases not matched to a gene: 10. Germline V gene lookup returns CDR1 DFQATT and CDR2 SNEGSKA (reference sequence). In nucleotides, the CDR3 is TGCAGTGCTAGCGCCGGACAGGCCAAACCCTACGAGCAGTACTTC. It translates to CSASAGQAKPYEQYF.

The genes are TRBV20-1 and TRBJ2-5; TRBD2 matches 8 bases. The germline V gene has CDR1 DFQATT and CDR2 SNEGSKA (reference sequence). The CDR3 is 15 residues long. CDR3 residues: CTSIPFGTRRFPQYF. In DNA, the CDR3 is TGCACCTCAATACCCTTCGGGACTAGACGGTTCCCCCAGTACTTC.

The V and J genes are TRBV5-6 and TRBJ1-6; no definite D call. The CDR3 extends over 14 amino acids. CDR1 is SGHDT and CDR2 is YYEEEE in the germline V gene. Trimming shortened V by 3 bases and J by 7 bases, and 11 bases separated the two germline ends. This chain's CDR3 is CASSSRTENSPLHF. The CDR3 DNA reads TGTGCCAGCAGCTCTCGGACGGAAAATTCACCCCTCCACTTT. Combining the CDR3 with reference TRBV5-6 and TRBJ1-6 gives the whole variable domain DAGVTQSPTHLIKTRGQQVTLRCSPKSGHDTVSWYQQALGQGPQFIFQYYEEEERQRGNFPDRFSGHQFPNYSSELNVNALLLGDSALYLCASSSRTENSPLHFGNGTRLTVT.

The chain employs TRBV7-9 and TRBJ2-7; 8 positions agree with TRBD2. Germline CDR1 and CDR2: SEHNR and FQNEAQ (reference sequence). CDR3 length equals 14 residues. Trimming cost V 5 bases and J 5 bases; bases outside gene matches: 8. The CDR3, as DNA: TGTGCCAGCAGCCCCGTCGGGGGGGCTGACGAGCAGTACTTC. It yields the protein CASSPVGGADEQYF. Supplemented by reference TRBV7-9 and TRBJ2-7, the full variable domain reads DTGVSQNPRHKITKRGQNVTFRCDPISEHNRLYWYRQTLGQGPEFLTYFQNEAQLEKSRLLSDRFSAERPKGSFSTLEIQRTEQGDSAMYLCASSPVGGADEQYFGPGTRLTVT.

This clonotype was seen a few times. This rearrangement joins TRBV6-2 or TRBV6-3 to TRBJ1-2; 7 nucleotides line up with TRBD1. Germline CDR1 is MNHEY and CDR2 is SVGEGT. The CDR3 has 13 residues. V gave up 2 bases and J gave up 5 bases; unmatched junction bases: 2. The CDR3 spells CASSYDREYGYTF. CDR3 sequence (DNA): TGTGCCAGCAGTTACGACAGGGAGTATGGCTACACCTTC.

The chain joins TRBV21-1 to TRBJ2-7; the table assigns TRBD1, which was not confirmed against the DNA. TRBV21-1 is designated a pseudogene. CDR3 length: 20 residues. Written as DNA, the CDR3 is TGTGCCAGCAGCAAAACCTTGGGACAGGGGCCTCTCACCAATTCCTACGAGCAGTACTTC. Amino acids: CASSKTLGQGPLTNSYEQYF.

The chain employs TRBV6-6 and TRBJ2-7; weak D call: TRBD2 (6 bases). This CDR3 is built from 13 residues. Germline CDR1 reads MNHNY; CDR2 reads SVGAGI (reference sequence). Trimming removed 6 bases at V and 4 bases at J, with 13 bases between. CDR3 in DNA: TGTGCCAGCAGCCCAACGGAGGGATACGAGCAGTACTTC. As protein: CASSPTEGYEQYF.

This clonotype was seen a handful of times. The chain carries TRBV28 and TRBJ2-6, with D hard to call. The CDR3 is made up of 15 amino acids. The germline V gene has CDR1 MDHEN and CDR2 SYDVKM. V was cut by 7 bases and J by 1 base, with 11 bases left in between. The CDR3 DNA reads as TGTGCCAGCACCCCGCTGGGGTCTGGGGCCAACGTCCTGACTTTC. Its translation: CASTPLGSGANVLTF.

The CDR3 DNA follows: TGCGCCAGCAGCTTGGGCTCGGTCTTCACAGATACGCAGTATTTT. Residues: CASSLGSVFTDTQYF. The chain joins TRBV5-1 to TRBJ2-3; D not resolved. The germline V gene has CDR1 SGHRS and CDR2 YFSETQ. V dropped 0 bases and J dropped 2 bases, with 10 bases sitting between them. This CDR3 has 15 residues.

The chain links TRBV20-1 to TRBJ2-1, with 10 bases aligning to TRBD2. Germline V gene data show CDR1 as DFQATT and CDR2 as SNEGSKA (reference sequence). Unmatched junction bases numbered 7, after V lost 5 bases and J lost 0 bases. The CDR3 loop spans 16 amino acids. DNA for the CDR3: TGCAGTGCTGCGCAAGCGGGGGGGAGCTCCTACAATGAGCAGTTCTTC. Protein: CSAAQAGGSSYNEQFF.

The gene calls are TRBV5-1 and TRBJ2-7, with TRBD2 identical over 8 bases. Germline V gene lookup returns CDR1 SGHRS and CDR2 YFSETQ. V trimming: 4 bases; J trimming: 2 bases; junction bases outside the gene matches: 5. The CDR3 loop spans 14 amino acids. The CDR3 DNA is TGCGCCAGCAGCGATAGCGGGGCTACCTACGAGCAGTACTTC. The encoded protein is CASSDSGATYEQYF.

The chain uses TRBV28 and TRBJ2-7, with TRBD2 as a possible D gene (5 bases). CDR1 MDHEN and CDR2 SYDVKM come from the germline V gene. This CDR3 comprises 13 residues. V dropped 6 bases and J dropped 7 bases, with 16 bases sitting between them. Here the CDR3 reads CASRVRGSGEQYF. The CDR3 DNA sequence: TGTGCCAGCAGGGTGAGAGGGAGTGGTGAGCAGTACTTC.

This clonotype has just a few counts. The chain joins TRBV6-1 to TRBJ2-5; 10 bases agree with TRBD2. The CDR3 has 16 residues. CDR1 MNHNS and CDR2 SASEGT come from the germline V gene. J lost 5 bases, V lost 6 bases, and 12 bases had no gene match. The CDR3 here is CASRPSLAGRPETQYF. The CDR3 DNA reads as TGTGCCAGCAGACCCTCACTAGCGGGACGTCCTGAGACCCAGTACTTC.